The 10 T cell receptor beta chains below come from one sample, sequenced in a study of cytomegalovirus exposure and HLA in healthy donors (dated by TCRdb to 2016 to 2017). Receptors were amplified or captured by the immunoSEQ multiplex PCR assay. For the multiplex PCR, a mixture combining 60 forward primers for TCR Vbeta segments and 13 reverse primers for TCR Jbeta segments was used. Drawn from immuneACCESS, this table holds only the in-frame rearrangements with V and J called that TCRdb kept. Clones are partly lost; checked studies trace under half to an unresolved V gene and leave the rest unexplained. Here the sample has some 190,000 clones; about three quarters occur a single time. The top ten clonotypes cover 1.1% of the sample. What was sequenced was PBMCs. These receptor sequences come from a woman in her thirties or forties in good health and CMV-seronegative.

The chain recombines TRBV30 with TRBJ1-5; tentative D call: TRBD1 (5 bases). Trimming pared 0 bases from V and 5 bases from J, leaving 11 bases between. Germline V lookup: CDR1 GTSNPN, CDR2 SVGIG (reference sequence). CDR3 length: 14 residues. The CDR3 spells CAWSVIGGDQPQHF. In DNA form, the CDR3 reads TGTGCCTGGAGTGTAATAGGAGGGGATCAGCCCCAGCATTTT.

The rearrangement uses TRBV2 and TRBJ2-5, with 13 bases matching TRBD2. Losses at the gene ends were 6 bases for V and 1 base for J; bases not matched to a gene: 2. The CDR3 extends over 15 amino acids. Per germline, CDR1 SNHLY and CDR2 FYNNEI. The CDR3, as DNA: TGTGCCAGCAGGGGACTAGCGGGGCCCCAAGAGACCCAGTACTTC. Translation: CASRGLAGPQETQYF.

This clone was found once. The rearrangement uses TRBV29-1 and TRBJ2-7, with a weak D call TRBD1 (6 bases). Germline CDR1 is SQVTM and CDR2 is ANQGSEA. The length of the CDR3 is 13 residues. Trimming took off 3 bases at V and 2 bases at J, with 11 bases between the two ends. The CDR3 DNA follows: TGCAGCGTTGACGGCGACAGGCCCTACGAGCAGTACTTC. Residues: CSVDGDRPYEQYF.

The chain carries TRBV7-2 and TRBJ2-1; 11 bases fit TRBD2. V lost 5 bases, J lost 4 bases, and 4 bases stayed unmatched. Germline CDR1 SGHTA, CDR2 FQGNSA. The CDR3 has 15 amino acids. The CDR3: CASSTRLAGYNEQFF. CDR3 nucleotide sequence: TGTGCCAGCAGCACCCGACTAGCGGGATACAATGAGCAGTTCTTC. Variable domain in full (rest from reference TRBV7-2 and TRBJ2-1): GAGVSQSPSNKVTEKGKDVELRCDPISGHTALYWYRQSLGQGLEFLIYFQGNSAPDKSGLPSDRFSAERTGGSVSTLTIQRTQQEDSAVYLCASSTRLAGYNEQFFGPGTRLTVL.

This clone was seen a few times. The chain uses TRBV25-1 and TRBJ2-3; 11 bases are shared with TRBD2. V lost 3 bases and J lost 2; bases outside the gene matches: 7. Germline values: CDR1 MGHDK, CDR2 SYGVNS. The length of the CDR3 is 17 residues. The CDR3 spells CASSEGYSGRATDTQYF. In DNA, the CDR3 is TGTGCCAGCAGTGAGGGGTATAGCGGGAGGGCCACAGATACGCAGTATTTT.

This chain joins TRBV7-2 and TRBJ2-1; possibly TRBD2 for D (5 bases). Looked up from germline, CDR1 is SGHTA and CDR2 is FQGNSA. V lost 4 bases, J lost 7 bases, and 11 bases lay in between. The CDR3 runs to 13 residues. In DNA form, the CDR3 reads TGTGCCAGCAGCTCTCGCCGGGATAATGAGCAGTTCTTC. Translating it yields CASSSRRDNEQFF.

The sample holds a few counts of this clone. The chain has TRBV5-6 and TRBJ1-2; D unclear. The CDR3 is 16 residues long. The V gene lost 5 bases and the J gene lost 0 bases, with 17 bases spanning the gap. The germline gives CDR1 SGHDT, CDR2 YYEEEE. The DNA of the CDR3 is TGTGCCAGCAGTTCCTGGTCACAGACGACTAACTATGGCTACACCTTC. This translates into CASSSWSQTTNYGYTF. Filled out from reference TRBV5-6 and TRBJ1-2, the complete variable domain reads DAGVTQSPTHLIKTRGQQVTLRCSPKSGHDTVSWYQQALGQGPQFIFQYYEEEERQRGNFPDRFSGHQFPNYSSELNVNALLLGDSALYLCASSSWSQTTNYGYTFGSGTRLTVV.

This clone was found once. CDR3: CASSLVAGTDTQYF. CDR3 nucleotide sequence: TGCGCCAGCAGCTTGGTTGCGGGCACAGATACGCAGTATTTT. The chain recombines TRBV5-1 with TRBJ2-3; D remains unclear. Trimming left V 0 bases short and J 1 base short, with 6 bases between. Germline CDR1 reads SGHRS; CDR2 reads YFSETQ. The CDR3 covers 14 residues.

The J gene is TRBJ1-1, the V gene TRBV6-6, with D possibly TRBD1 on 6 matching bases. Germline V gives CDR1 MNHNY, CDR2 SVGAGI (reference sequence). Trimming left V 9 bases short and J 0 bases short, with 11 bases between. The CDR3 consists of 13 residues. The chain's CDR3 is CASGQIMNTEAFF. CDR3 in DNA: TGTGCCAGTGGACAGATCATGAACACTGAAGCTTTCTTT.

The chain carries TRBV11-2 and TRBJ2-1; TRBD2 matches 10 bases. CDR1 SGHAT and CDR2 FQNNGV come from the germline V gene. This CDR3 region has 18 residues. J lost 6 bases, V lost 3 bases, and 14 bases had no gene match. The CDR3 DNA is TGTGCCAGCAGCTTCAGCGGGAGGGCCAGTAGGATGGGCAATGAGCAGTTCTTC. Protein: CASSFSGRASRMGNEQFF.